This entry lists 2 T cell receptor beta chains sequenced from one sample in a study of T cells after yellow fever vaccination. MiXCR, applied by TCRdb to the 5' RACE reads, yields one record per CDR3 protein. Altogether about 130,000 distinct CDR3 sequences are present, 8.9% being singletons, with the ten largest covering approximately 37%. Here the sequenced sample was CD8+ T cells sorted from PBMCs, taken on the day of the yellow fever booster vaccination. The receptors stem from a man between 18 and 35 years old who received the YFV17D yellow fever vaccine.

The V gene is TRBV4-3, the J gene TRBJ2-3, with TRBD2 matching over 11 bases. Per germline, CDR1 LGHNA and CDR2 YSLEER. After removal of 1 base from V and 2 bases from J, the junction contained 5 bases not matched to a gene. There are 17 residues in the CDR3. The CDR3 DNA sequence: TGCGCCAGCAGCCAAGGACTAGCGGGGATCGCCACAGATACGCAGTATTTT. Translated: CASSQGLAGIATDTQYF.

This clonotype was counted only a few times. The CDR3 bases are TGTGCCAGCAGCAAAAGGGTTAGCAATCAGCCCCAGCATTTT. Translating gives CASSKRVSNQPQHF. V usage is TRBV21-1 and J usage is TRBJ1-5. TRBV21-1 is marked as a pseudogene. The CDR3 is made up of 14 amino acids.